Listed below are T cell receptor beta chains from one sample, sequenced in a study of response to subunit inactivated influenza vaccine. TCRdb re-called the RT-PCR reads with MiXCR, one entry per CDR3 protein. The sample lists hundreds of thousands of distinct CDR3 sequences; about 25% were seen once. Specimen: CD4+ T cells sorted from PBMCs, collected 4 to 6 days after vaccination. All receptors derive from a middle-aged man who received an inactivated influenza vaccine. Each CDR3 is given with its conserved first and last residue.

J	V	CDR3
TRBJ1-5	TRBV30	CAWRAETGGPKHF
TRBJ1-2	TRBV12-3/TRBV12-4	CASTLGNYGYTF
TRBJ2-1	TRBV7-2	CASSPDRGSYNEQFF
TRBJ1-2	TRBV7-8	CASSLASLSGQGVVGYGYTF
TRBJ2-2	TRBV7-7	CASSPVSGAPGELFF
TRBJ2-2	TRBV5-1	CASSLGRESGELFF
TRBJ2-3	TRBV7-8	CASTSWGREDTQYF
TRBJ2-4	TRBV7-2	CASSLMATGGPVQYF
TRBJ2-1	TRBV10-3	CAISGSGLAEYNEQFF
TRBJ2-7	TRBV5-1	CASSSDGAYEQYF
TRBJ2-7	TRBV20-1	CSASFLRPDRVGYEQYF